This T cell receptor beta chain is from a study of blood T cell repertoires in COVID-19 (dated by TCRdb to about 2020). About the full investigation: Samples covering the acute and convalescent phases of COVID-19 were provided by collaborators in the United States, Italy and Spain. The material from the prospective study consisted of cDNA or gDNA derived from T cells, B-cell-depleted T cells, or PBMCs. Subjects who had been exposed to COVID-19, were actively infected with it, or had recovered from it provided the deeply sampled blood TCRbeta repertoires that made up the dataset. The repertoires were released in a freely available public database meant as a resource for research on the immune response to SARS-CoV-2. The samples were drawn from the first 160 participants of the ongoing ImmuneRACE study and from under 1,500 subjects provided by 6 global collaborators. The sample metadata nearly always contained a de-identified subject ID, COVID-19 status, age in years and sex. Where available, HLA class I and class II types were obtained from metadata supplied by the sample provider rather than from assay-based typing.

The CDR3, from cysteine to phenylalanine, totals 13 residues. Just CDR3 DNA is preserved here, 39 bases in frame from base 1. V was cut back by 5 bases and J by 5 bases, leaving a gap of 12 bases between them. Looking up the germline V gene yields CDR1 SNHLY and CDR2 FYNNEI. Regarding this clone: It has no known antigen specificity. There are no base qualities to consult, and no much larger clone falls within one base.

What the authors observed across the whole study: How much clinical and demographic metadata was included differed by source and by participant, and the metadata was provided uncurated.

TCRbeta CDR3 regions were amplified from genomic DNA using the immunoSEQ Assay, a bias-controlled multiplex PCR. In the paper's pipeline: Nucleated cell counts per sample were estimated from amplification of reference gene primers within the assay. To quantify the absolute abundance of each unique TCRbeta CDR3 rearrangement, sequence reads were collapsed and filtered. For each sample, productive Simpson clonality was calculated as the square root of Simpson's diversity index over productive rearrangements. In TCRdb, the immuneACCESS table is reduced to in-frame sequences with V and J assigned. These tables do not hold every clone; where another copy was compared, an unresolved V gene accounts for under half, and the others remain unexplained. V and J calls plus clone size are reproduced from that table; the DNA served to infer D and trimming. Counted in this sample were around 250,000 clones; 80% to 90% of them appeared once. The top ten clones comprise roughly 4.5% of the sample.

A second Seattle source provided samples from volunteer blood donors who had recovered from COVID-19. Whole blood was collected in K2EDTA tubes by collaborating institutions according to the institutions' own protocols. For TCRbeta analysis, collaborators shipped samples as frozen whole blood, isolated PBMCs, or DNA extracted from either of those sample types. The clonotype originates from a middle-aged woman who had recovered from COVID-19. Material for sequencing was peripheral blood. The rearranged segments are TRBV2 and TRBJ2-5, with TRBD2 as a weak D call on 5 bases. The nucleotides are TGTGCCAGCAGTCGGGGAGATAGGGAGACCCAGTACTTC. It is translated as CASSRGDRETQYF.